One sample yielded the 10 T cell receptor beta chains listed below, sequenced in a study of OX40 agonist ivuxolimab in advanced cancers. Profiling relied on immunoSEQ multiplex PCR, and the TCRdb table lists in-frame clones only, not all of them. The sample comprises about 77,000 clones, over 70% of which are singletons, and more than 3.5% rests with the top ten. The sequenced sample was CD4+ or CD8+ T cells sorted from blood, obtained in a trial of the OX40 agonist ivuxolimab. The origin of the receptors is an adult with an advanced solid tumor such as melanoma, head and neck, liver or kidney cancer.

The chain recombines TRBV21-1 with TRBJ2-5. The J call may be in error: the DNA end matches TRBJ2-7 better. TRBV21-1 is an annotated pseudogene. The CDR3 is made up of 14 amino acids. CDR3: CASTLGGLLYEQYF. As DNA, the CDR3 is TGTGCCAGCACTCTGGGGGGCCTCCTCTACGAGCAGTACTTC.

This chain joins TRBV6-1 and TRBJ1-5, with D hard to call. The germline V and J ends were trimmed by 10 bases and 0 bases, with 10 bases remaining between them. Germline CDR1 MNHNS, CDR2 SASEGT. This CDR3 region has 13 residues. For the CDR3, the DNA is TGTGCCAACGGAGGGTATAGCAATCAGCCCCAGCATTTT. Translated: CANGGYSNQPQHF.

V gene TRBV5-6 combines with J gene TRBJ2-4; D possibly corresponds to TRBD2 (5 bases). V lost 3 bases and J lost 0, with 10 bases in between. Looked up from germline, CDR1 is SGHDT and CDR2 is YYEEEE. CDR3 length equals 15 residues. In DNA form, the CDR3 reads TGTGCCAGCAGCTGGGCGGGCGGAGCCAAAAACATTCAGTACTTC. Translated: CASSWAGGAKNIQYF.

The gene calls are TRBV6-1 and TRBJ2-7; maybe TRBD1 (6 bases). The CDR3 runs 14 residues. Trimming removed 5 bases from V and 5 bases from J, with 16 bases in between. Germline lookup yields CDR1 MNHNS and CDR2 SASEGT. The CDR3 here is CASSRQVSSDEQYF. The CDR3 DNA sequence: TGTGCCAGCAGTCGACAGGTTTCATCTGACGAGCAGTACTTC.

The chain links TRBV7-2 to TRBJ2-7, with unresolved D. This CDR3 is built from 12 residues. V lost 3 bases and J 5 bases, leaving 8 bases between the germline ends. The germline V gene has CDR1 SGHTA and CDR2 FQGNSA. The CDR3 reads CASSFSRNEQYF. DNA of the CDR3: TGTGCCAGCAGCTTTTCCAGAAACGAGCAGTACTTC.

The chain combines TRBV18 with TRBJ2-1; D is perhaps TRBD1 (6 bases). From germline, CDR1 is KGHSH and CDR2 LQKENI. This CDR3 spans 14 amino acids. Trimming pared 1 base from V and 4 bases from J, leaving 8 bases between. The CDR3 DNA reads as TGTGCCAGCTCACCACAAGGGGGATACAATGAGCAGTTCTTC. This gives the protein CASSPQGGYNEQFF.

This chain links TRBV4-1 with TRBJ2-7; D call uncertain. The CDR3 runs to 15 residues. From germline, CDR1 is MGHRA and CDR2 YSYEKL. The germline V and J ends were trimmed by 5 bases and 2 bases, with 16 bases remaining between them. Here the CDR3 reads CASSSLSGRTYEQYF. The CDR3 DNA reads TGCGCCAGCAGCTCCCTGTCAGGCAGAACCTACGAGCAGTACTTC.

The chain has TRBV19 and TRBJ2-5; D possibly matches TRBD1 or TRBD2 (5 bases each). This CDR3 is built from 14 residues. The V and J ends lost 5 bases and 5 bases respectively, with 15 bases between them. Germline V gene lookup returns CDR1 LNHDA and CDR2 SQIVND (reference sequence). In nucleotides, the CDR3 is TGTGCCAGTAGTGATACGGGAAAGGGGGAGACCCAGTACTTC. Protein product: CASSDTGKGETQYF. Combining the CDR3 with reference TRBV19 and TRBJ2-5 gives the whole variable domain DGGITQSPKYLFRKEGQNVTLSCEQNLNHDAMYWYRQDPGQGLRLIYYSQIVNDFQKGDIAEGYSVSREKKESFPLTVTSAQKNPTAFYLCASSDTGKGETQYFGPGTRLLVL.

The V gene is TRBV5-1, the J gene TRBJ1-2, with a possible D match to TRBD1 (6 bases). Germline V CDR1 and CDR2: SGHRS, YFSETQ. This CDR3 has 14 amino acids. Trimming took off 0 bases at V and 6 bases at J, with 12 bases between the two ends. The CDR3 nucleotides read TGCGCCAGCAGCTTGGTAGGGGGGACGGATGGCTACACCTTC. It specifies CASSLVGGTDGYTF. Full variable domain (rest looked up from reference TRBV5-1 and TRBJ1-2): KAGVTQTPRYLIKTRGQQVTLSCSPISGHRSVSWYQQTPGQGLQFLFEYFSETQRNKGNFPGRFSGRQFSNSRSEMNVSTLELGDSALYLCASSLVGGTDGYTFGSGTRLTVV.

The chain has TRBV7-8 and TRBJ2-7; 8 bases align to TRBD1. This CDR3 contains 15 residues. Germline V gives CDR1 SGHVS, CDR2 FQNEAQ. V gave up 5 bases and J gave up 5 bases; unmatched junction bases: 11. The CDR3 loop is CASSGTGTGYDEQYF. As DNA, the CDR3 is TGTGCCAGCAGCGGGACCGGGACAGGCTATGACGAGCAGTACTTC.